These 7 T cell receptor beta chains were sequenced from one sample in a study of cytomegalovirus exposure and HLA in healthy donors. Libraries were prepared by immunoSEQ multiplex PCR; TCRdb keeps only in-frame clonotypes and omits some of them. The data contain 120,000 to 150,000 clones, roughly nine tenths of them singletons. The sample taken for sequencing was PBMCs. All receptors come from a woman younger than 30 in good health and CMV-seropositive.

The chain is built from TRBV28 and TRBJ2-5; 14 bases line up with TRBD2. The CDR3 covers 18 residues. Germline V gene lookup returns CDR1 MDHEN and CDR2 SYDVKM. V lost 1 base, J lost 5 bases, and 9 bases stayed unmatched. CDR3 nucleotide sequence: TGTGCCAGCAGTTTATACCGGACTAGCGGGAGGACGAGGGAGACCCAGTACTTC. Translated: CASSLYRTSGRTRETQYF.

V gene TRBV7-9 combines with J gene TRBJ2-1; D remains ambiguous. Trimming left V 0 bases short and J 11 bases short, with 5 bases between. Germline assignment: CDR1 SEHNR and CDR2 FQNEAQ (reference sequence). This CDR3 has 11 amino acids. Here the CDR3 reads CASSLAFKQFF. Written as DNA, the CDR3 is TGTGCCAGCAGCTTAGCTTTTAAGCAGTTCTTC. Combining the CDR3 with reference TRBV7-9 and TRBJ2-1 gives the whole variable domain DTGVSQNPRHKITKRGQNVTFRCDPISEHNRLYWYRQTLGQGPEFLTYFQNEAQLEKSRLLSDRFSAERPKGSFSTLEIQRTEQGDSAMYLCASSLAFKQFFGPGTRLTVL.

The chain couples TRBV25-1 to TRBJ1-5; a weak D match, TRBD1 (5 bases). The CDR3 runs to 12 residues. V was shortened by 4 bases and J by 7 bases, with 8 bases between the two germline ends. Germline-derived CDR1 and CDR2 are MGHDK and SYGVNS. The CDR3 nucleotides are TGTGCCAGCAGTGTGCAGGGACAGCCCCAGCATTTT. Translated: CASSVQGQPQHF. Using reference TRBV25-1 and TRBJ1-5 for the parts outside the CDR3, the full variable domain is EADIYQTPRYLVIGTGKKITLECSQTMGHDKMYWYQQDPGMELHLIHYSYGVNSTEKGDLSSESTVSRIRTEHFPLTLESARPSHTSQYLCASSVQGQPQHFGDGTRLSIL.

The J gene is TRBJ2-2, the V gene TRBV7-2; tentatively, D is TRBD1 (5 bases). The germline V and J ends were trimmed by 7 bases and 5 bases, with 17 bases remaining between them. CDR3 size: 15 residues. CDR1 and CDR2 (germline): SGHTA, FQGNSA. CDR3 sequence: CASTIRTLYTGELFF. The CDR3 DNA reads TGTGCCAGCACCATCCGGACACTGTATACCGGGGAGCTGTTTTTT.

The V and J genes are TRBV5-4 and TRBJ2-7, with 11 bases aligning to TRBD2. The V gene end was trimmed by 1 base and the J gene end by 5 bases; junction bases not matched to a gene: 5. The CDR3 consists of 15 residues. Germline V lookup: CDR1 SGHNT, CDR2 YYREEE (reference sequence). The CDR3 reads CASSLTSGSMNEQYF. For the CDR3, the DNA is TGTGCCAGCAGCTTGACTAGCGGGAGCATGAACGAGCAGTACTTC.

This clone was counted only a few times. The gene calls are TRBV28 and TRBJ1-5; D is uncertain. Per germline, CDR1 MDHEN and CDR2 SYDVKM. CDR3 length: 16 residues. Trimming removed 2 bases from V and 1 base from J, with 12 bases in between. CDR3 region: CASSLEYTGSNQPQHF. CDR3 DNA sequence: TGTGCCAGCAGTTTAGAGTATACGGGGAGCAATCAGCCCCAGCATTTT. The complete variable domain, with remaining parts taken from reference TRBV28 and TRBJ1-5, reads DVKVTQSSRYLVKRTGEKVFLECVQDMDHENMFWYRQDPGLGLRLIYFSYDVKMKEKGDIPEGYSVSREKKERFSLILESASTNQTSMYLCASSLEYTGSNQPQHFGDGTRLSIL.

V gene TRBV12-5 combines with J gene TRBJ2-2, with 9 positions matching TRBD2. Unmatched junction bases numbered 4, after V lost 2 bases and J lost 0 bases. Germline CDR1 LGHNT, CDR2 FRNRAP. The CDR3 consists of 17 residues. The CDR3 region has the DNA TGTGCTAGTGGTTTGTCGAGACTAGCGGCGAACACCGGGGAGCTGTTTTTT. Residues: CASGLSRLAANTGELFF.